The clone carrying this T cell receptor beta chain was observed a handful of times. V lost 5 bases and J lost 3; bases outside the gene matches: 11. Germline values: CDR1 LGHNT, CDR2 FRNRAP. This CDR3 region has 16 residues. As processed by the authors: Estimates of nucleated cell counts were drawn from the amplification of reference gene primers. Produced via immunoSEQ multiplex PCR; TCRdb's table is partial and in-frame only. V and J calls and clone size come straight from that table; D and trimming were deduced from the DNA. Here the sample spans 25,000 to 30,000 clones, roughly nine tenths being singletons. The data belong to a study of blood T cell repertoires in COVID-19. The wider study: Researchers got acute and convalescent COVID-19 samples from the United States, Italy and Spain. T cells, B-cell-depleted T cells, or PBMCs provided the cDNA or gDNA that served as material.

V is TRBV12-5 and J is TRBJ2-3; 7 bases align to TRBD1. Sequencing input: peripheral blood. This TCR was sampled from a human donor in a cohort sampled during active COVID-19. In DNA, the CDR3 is TGTGCTAGTGGTCACCCACCGGGACAGTTAACAGATACGCAGTATTTT. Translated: CASGHPPGQLTDTQYF.